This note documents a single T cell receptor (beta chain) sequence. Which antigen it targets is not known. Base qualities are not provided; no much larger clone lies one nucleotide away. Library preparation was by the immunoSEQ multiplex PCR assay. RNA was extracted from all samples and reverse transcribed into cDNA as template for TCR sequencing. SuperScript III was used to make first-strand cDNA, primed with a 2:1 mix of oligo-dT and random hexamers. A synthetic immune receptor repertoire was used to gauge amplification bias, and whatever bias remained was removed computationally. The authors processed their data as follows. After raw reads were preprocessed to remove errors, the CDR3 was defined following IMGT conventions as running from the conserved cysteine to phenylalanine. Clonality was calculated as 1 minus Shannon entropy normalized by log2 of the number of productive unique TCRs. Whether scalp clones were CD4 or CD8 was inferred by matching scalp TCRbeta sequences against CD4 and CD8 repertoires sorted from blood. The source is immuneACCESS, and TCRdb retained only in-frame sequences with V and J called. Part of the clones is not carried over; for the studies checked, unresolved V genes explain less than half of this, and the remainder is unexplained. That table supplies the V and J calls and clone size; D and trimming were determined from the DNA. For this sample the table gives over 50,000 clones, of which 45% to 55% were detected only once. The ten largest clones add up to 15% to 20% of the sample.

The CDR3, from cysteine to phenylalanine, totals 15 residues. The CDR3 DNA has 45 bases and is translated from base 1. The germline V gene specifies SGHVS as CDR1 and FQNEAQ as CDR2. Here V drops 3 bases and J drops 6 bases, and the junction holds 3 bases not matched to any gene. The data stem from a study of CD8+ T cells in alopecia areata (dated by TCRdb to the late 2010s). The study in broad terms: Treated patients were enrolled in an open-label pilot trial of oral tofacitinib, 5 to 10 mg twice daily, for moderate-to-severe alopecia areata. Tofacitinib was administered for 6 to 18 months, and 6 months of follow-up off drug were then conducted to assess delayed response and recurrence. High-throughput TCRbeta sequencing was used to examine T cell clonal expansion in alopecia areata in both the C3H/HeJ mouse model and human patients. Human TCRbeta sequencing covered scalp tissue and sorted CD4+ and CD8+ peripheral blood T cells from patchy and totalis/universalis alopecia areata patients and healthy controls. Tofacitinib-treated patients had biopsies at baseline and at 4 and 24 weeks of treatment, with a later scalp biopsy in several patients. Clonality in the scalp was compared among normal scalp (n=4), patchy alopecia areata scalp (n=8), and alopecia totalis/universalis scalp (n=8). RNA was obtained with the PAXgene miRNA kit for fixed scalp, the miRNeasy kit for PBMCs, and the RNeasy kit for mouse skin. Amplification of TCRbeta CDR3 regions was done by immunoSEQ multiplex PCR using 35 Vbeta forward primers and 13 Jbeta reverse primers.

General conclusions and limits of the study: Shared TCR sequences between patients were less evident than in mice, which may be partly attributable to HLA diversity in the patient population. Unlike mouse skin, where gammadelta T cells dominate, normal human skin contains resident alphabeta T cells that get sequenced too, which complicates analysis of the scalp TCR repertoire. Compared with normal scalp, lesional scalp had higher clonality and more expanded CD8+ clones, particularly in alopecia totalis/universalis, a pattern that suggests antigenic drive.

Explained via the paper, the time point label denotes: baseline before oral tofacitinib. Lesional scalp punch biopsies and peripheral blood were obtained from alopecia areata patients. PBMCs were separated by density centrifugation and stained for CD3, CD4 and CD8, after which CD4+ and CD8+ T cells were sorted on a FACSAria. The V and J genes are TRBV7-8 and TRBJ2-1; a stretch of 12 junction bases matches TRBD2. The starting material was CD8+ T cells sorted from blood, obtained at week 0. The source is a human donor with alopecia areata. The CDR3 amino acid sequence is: CASSLGTSGFNEQFF. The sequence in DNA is TGTGCCAGCAGCTTGGGGACTAGCGGGTTCAATGAGCAGTTCTTC.